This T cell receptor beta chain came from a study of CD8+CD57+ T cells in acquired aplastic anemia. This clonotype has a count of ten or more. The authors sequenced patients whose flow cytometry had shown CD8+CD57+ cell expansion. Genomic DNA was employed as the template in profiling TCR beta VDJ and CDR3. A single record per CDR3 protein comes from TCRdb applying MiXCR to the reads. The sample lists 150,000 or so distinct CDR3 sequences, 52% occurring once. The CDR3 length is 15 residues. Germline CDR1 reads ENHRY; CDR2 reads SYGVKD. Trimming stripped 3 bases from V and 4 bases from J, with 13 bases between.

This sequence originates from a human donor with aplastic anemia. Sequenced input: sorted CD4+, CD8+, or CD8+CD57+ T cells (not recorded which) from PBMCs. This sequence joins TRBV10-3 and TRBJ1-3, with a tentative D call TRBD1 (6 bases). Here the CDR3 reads CAISEGGFVGNTIYF. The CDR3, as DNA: TGTGCCATCAGTGAAGGGGGTTTCGTCGGAAACACCATATATTTT.